A selection of T cell receptor beta chains follows, all from one sample in a study of blood T cell repertoires in COVID-19. Using immunoSEQ multiplex PCR, the repertoire was profiled, and TCRdb retains in-frame clones only, with some absent. In the table there are 410,000 or so clones, around nine tenths of which are singletons. Specimen: peripheral blood. These receptors were taken from a woman aged 35 to 49 with COVID-19, enrolled during active disease. Each CDR3 is given with its conserved first and last residue. D genes are given only for firm matches. Size is omitted from some rows. Given values are once, few, many or a class for expanded clones.

V gene: TRBV29-1; D gene: -; J gene: TRBJ1-2; clone size: -; CDR3 protein: CSVVPVRTYGYTF; CDR3 DNA: TGCAGCGTTGTGCCGGTAAGAACTTATGGCTACACCTTC
V gene: TRBV7-2; D gene: TRBD2; J gene: TRBJ2-7; clone size: -; CDR3 protein: CASSLVISGRSAYEQYF; CDR3 DNA: TGTGCCAGCAGCTTAGTAATTAGCGGGAGGTCAGCCTACGAGCAGTACTTC
V gene: TRBV29-1; D gene: TRBD1; J gene: TRBJ1-6; clone size: -; CDR3 protein: CSVREQGVNSPLHF; CDR3 DNA: TGCAGCGTCAGAGAACAGGGGGTTAATTCACCCCTCCACTTT
V gene: TRBV6-2/TRBV6-3; D gene: TRBD2; J gene: TRBJ2-3; clone size: -; CDR3 protein: CASSLGGRAGSTDTQYF; CDR3 DNA: TGTGCCAGCAGCCTAGGCGGGAGGGCCGGAAGCACAGATACGCAGTATTTT
V gene: TRBV10-1; D gene: TRBD1; J gene: TRBJ1-5; clone size: -; CDR3 protein: CASSGLGVDRGRSQPQHF; CDR3 DNA: TGCGCCAGCAGTGGGCTTGGGGTCGATAGGGGGCGAAGTCAGCCCCAGCATTTT
V gene: TRBV5-5; D gene: TRBD1; J gene: TRBJ1-5; clone size: -; CDR3 protein: CASSLQPGQGYQPQHF; CDR3 DNA: TGTGCCAGCAGCTTACAACCGGGACAGGGTTATCAGCCCCAGCATTTT
V gene: TRBV18; D gene: -; J gene: TRBJ2-7; clone size: -; CDR3 protein: CASSPGLQNEQYF; CDR3 DNA: TGTGCCAGCTCACCCGGACTCCAAAACGAGCAGTACTTC
V gene: TRBV6-6; D gene: -; J gene: TRBJ2-7; clone size: -; CDR3 protein: CASSYGAGAHEQYF; CDR3 DNA: TGTGCCAGCAGTTACGGAGCAGGGGCCCACGAGCAGTACTTC
V gene: TRBV6-4; D gene: -; J gene: TRBJ2-3; clone size: -; CDR3 protein: CASSDSGGFTDTQYF; CDR3 DNA: TGTGCCAGCAGTGACTCTGGGGGGTTCACAGATACGCAGTATTTT
V gene: TRBV10-3; D gene: -; J gene: TRBJ2-7; clone size: -; CDR3 protein: CAITTAPGAYEQYF; CDR3 DNA: TGTGCCATCACGACAGCCCCGGGGGCCTACGAGCAGTACTTC
V gene: TRBV27; D gene: -; J gene: TRBJ1-6; clone size: -; CDR3 protein: CASRQDRFSYNSPLHF; CDR3 DNA: TGTGCCAGCAGACAAGACAGGTTCTCCTATAATTCACCCCTCCACTTT
V gene: TRBV6-6; D gene: -; J gene: TRBJ2-7; clone size: -; CDR3 protein: CASRPGQGAYEQYF; CDR3 DNA: TGTGCCAGCAGACCCGGCCAAGGGGCCTACGAGCAGTACTTC
V gene: TRBV7-2; D gene: TRBD2; J gene: TRBJ2-7; clone size: few; CDR3 protein: CASGPQAGVYEQYF; CDR3 DNA: TGTGCCAGCGGCCCTCAAGCGGGGGTTTACGAGCAGTACTTC
V gene: TRBV10-2; D gene: -; J gene: TRBJ1-1; clone size: -; CDR3 protein: CASSGRLSPEAFF; CDR3 DNA: TGCGCCAGCAGTGGACGCCTTAGCCCTGAAGCTTTCTTT
V gene: TRBV12-5; D gene: -; J gene: TRBJ2-3; clone size: -; CDR3 protein: CASGLVLDGALRADTQYF; CDR3 DNA: TGTGCTAGTGGTTTGGTACTAGACGGTGCCTTACGGGCAGATACGCAGTATTTT
V gene: TRBV28; D gene: -; J gene: TRBJ1-1; clone size: -; CDR3 protein: CASSFFFGGNEAFF; CDR3 DNA: TGTGCCAGCAGTTTCTTCTTTGGAGGGAATGAAGCTTTCTTT
V gene: TRBV5-6; D gene: TRBD1; J gene: TRBJ2-3; clone size: -; CDR3 protein: CASSIPGQGRDTQYF; CDR3 DNA: TGTGCCAGCAGCATACCGGGACAGGGGAGAGATACGCAGTATTTT
V gene: TRBV10-3; D gene: TRBD2; J gene: TRBJ2-3; clone size: -; CDR3 protein: CAIQREGTDTQYF; CDR3 DNA: TGTGCCATCCAGCGGGAGGGCACAGATACGCAGTATTTT
V gene: TRBV20-1; D gene: TRBD2; J gene: TRBJ2-2; clone size: -; CDR3 protein: CSASGGEWNTGELFF; CDR3 DNA: TGCAGTGCTAGTGGGGGGGAGTGGAACACCGGGGAGCTGTTTTTT
V gene: TRBV10-3; D gene: -; J gene: TRBJ1-3; clone size: -; CDR3 protein: CATAQGGTGNTIYF; CDR3 DNA: TGTGCCACCGCCCAGGGAGGGACTGGAAACACCATATATTTT
V gene: TRBV5-8; D gene: TRBD1; J gene: TRBJ1-6; clone size: -; CDR3 protein: CASSRDRGYNSPLHF; CDR3 DNA: TGTGCCAGCAGCCGGGACAGGGGGTATAATTCACCCCTCCACTTT
V gene: TRBV27; D gene: -; J gene: TRBJ1-2; clone size: -; CDR3 protein: CASSFQGLPMKGYTF; CDR3 DNA: TGTGCCAGCAGTTTTCAGGGGCTGCCTATGAAAGGCTACACCTTC
V gene: TRBV14; D gene: TRBD1; J gene: TRBJ2-2; clone size: once; CDR3 protein: CASSRTGQGAAWTGELFF; CDR3 DNA: TGTGCCAGCAGCCGTACTGGACAGGGGGCTGCGTGGACCGGGGAGCTGTTTTTT
V gene: TRBV18; D gene: TRBD1; J gene: TRBJ1-2; clone size: -; CDR3 protein: CASSPDREPGNGYTF; CDR3 DNA: TGTGCCAGCTCACCGGACAGGGAACCTGGGAATGGCTACACCTTC
V gene: TRBV29-1; D gene: -; J gene: TRBJ2-7; clone size: -; CDR3 protein: CSVVSPKREQYF; CDR3 DNA: TGCAGCGTTGTTTCCCCGAAGCGCGAGCAGTACTTC
V gene: TRBV29-1; D gene: TRBD1; J gene: TRBJ1-1; clone size: -; CDR3 protein: CSAIRGPTEAFF; CDR3 DNA: TGCAGCGCAATTAGGGGGCCCACTGAAGCTTTCTTT
V gene: TRBV7-3; D gene: TRBD1; J gene: TRBJ2-3; clone size: -; CDR3 protein: CASSLTGGYPYTDTQYF; CDR3 DNA: TGTGCCAGCAGCTTAACAGGGGGCTATCCTTACACAGATACGCAGTATTTT
V gene: TRBV4-3; D gene: TRBD2; J gene: TRBJ2-5; clone size: -; CDR3 protein: CASSQGMGLAEETQYF; CDR3 DNA: TGCGCCAGCAGCCAAGGGATGGGACTAGCGGAAGAGACCCAGTACTTC
V gene: TRBV7-2; D gene: TRBD1; J gene: TRBJ2-1; clone size: -; CDR3 protein: CASNRGLNNEQFF; CDR3 DNA: TGTGCCAGCAACAGGGGGCTCAACAATGAGCAGTTCTTC
V gene: TRBV7-2; D gene: -; J gene: TRBJ1-4; clone size: -; CDR3 protein: CASSLGAGQSRNEKLFF; CDR3 DNA: TGTGCCAGCAGCTTAGGGGCAGGGCAAAGTCGTAATGAAAAACTGTTTTTT
V gene: TRBV30; D gene: -; J gene: TRBJ1-2; clone size: once; CDR3 protein: CAWSVSSYGYTF; CDR3 DNA: TGTGCCTGGAGTGTATCATCCTATGGCTACACCTTC